The sequence of this T cell receptor beta chain was determined in a study of beta chain features in type 1 diabetes. Study summary: Patients did not differ from healthy donors in age, gender or cell yield.

Concerning this clone itself: Its specificity is not known.

The investigators reverse transcribed all of the isolated RNA, so they sequenced expressed TCRB transcripts. Sequencing was performed with immunoSEQ multiplex PCR; in TCRdb, only in-frame clones are kept and a portion is missing. Of 360,000 or so clones listed, around 19% are singletons. There are 15 residues in the CDR3. V lost 0 bases and J lost 5; bases outside the gene matches: 7. Germline CDR1 reads KGHSH; CDR2 reads LQKENI. Study conclusions and caveats: The naive, central memory and Treg TCRB repertoires looked more alike in patients than they did in healthy donors. There was no resolution here of whether HLA type influences TCRB rearrangement. Patients with type 1 diabetes carried fewer insertions and had more deletions at their VDJ junctions.

This receptor was taken from a woman aged 18-29 years in good health. V and J are TRBV18 and TRBJ2-7, with TRBD1 identical over 7 bases. Material: naive CD4+ T cells from blood. CDR3 coding DNA: TGTGCCAGCTCACCACCCGCACAGGGGCGACACGAGCAGTACTTC. Encoded protein: CASSPPAQGRHEQYF.